This T cell receptor beta chain was identified during a study of shared clonotypes between healthy human individuals. Only in-frame clones appear in the TCRdb table, and some are missing; sequencing was by immunoSEQ multiplex PCR. The sample lists hundreds of thousands of clones, around three quarters occurring once. This clone showed up just once. The CDR3 covers 14 residues. CDR1 SNHLY and CDR2 FYNNEI come from the germline V gene. V usage is TRBV2 and J usage is TRBJ2-5, with D maybe TRBD1 (5 bases). Gene TRBJ2-7 matches the end of the DNA better, so the J call may be wrong. The source is a woman between 25 and 40 years old in good health. The sequenced sample was memory CD4+ T cells sorted from blood. Specified subset: CD45RA-negative fraction. CDR3 in DNA: TGTGCCAGCACGCGTTGGCAGGGCGATACCGAGCAGTACTTC. Translation: CASTRWQGDTEQYF.